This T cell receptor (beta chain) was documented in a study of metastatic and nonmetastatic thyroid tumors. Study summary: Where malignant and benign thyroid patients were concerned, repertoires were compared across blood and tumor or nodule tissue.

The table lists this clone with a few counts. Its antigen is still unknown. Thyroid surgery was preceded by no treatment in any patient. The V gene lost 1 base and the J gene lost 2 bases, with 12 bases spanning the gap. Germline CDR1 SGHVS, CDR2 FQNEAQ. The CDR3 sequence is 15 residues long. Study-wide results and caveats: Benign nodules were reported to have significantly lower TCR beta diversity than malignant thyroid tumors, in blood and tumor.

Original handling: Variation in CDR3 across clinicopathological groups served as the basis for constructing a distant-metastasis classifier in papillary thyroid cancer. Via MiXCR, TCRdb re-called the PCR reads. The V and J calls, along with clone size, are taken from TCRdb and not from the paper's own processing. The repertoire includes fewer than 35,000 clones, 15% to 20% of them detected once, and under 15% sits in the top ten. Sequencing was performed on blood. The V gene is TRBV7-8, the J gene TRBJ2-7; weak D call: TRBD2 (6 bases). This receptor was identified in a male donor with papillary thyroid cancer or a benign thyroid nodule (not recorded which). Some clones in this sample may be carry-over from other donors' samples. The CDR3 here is CASSLDGRGAYEQYF. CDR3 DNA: TGTGCCAGCAGCTTAGACGGGCGGGGAGCCTACGAGCAGTACTTC.